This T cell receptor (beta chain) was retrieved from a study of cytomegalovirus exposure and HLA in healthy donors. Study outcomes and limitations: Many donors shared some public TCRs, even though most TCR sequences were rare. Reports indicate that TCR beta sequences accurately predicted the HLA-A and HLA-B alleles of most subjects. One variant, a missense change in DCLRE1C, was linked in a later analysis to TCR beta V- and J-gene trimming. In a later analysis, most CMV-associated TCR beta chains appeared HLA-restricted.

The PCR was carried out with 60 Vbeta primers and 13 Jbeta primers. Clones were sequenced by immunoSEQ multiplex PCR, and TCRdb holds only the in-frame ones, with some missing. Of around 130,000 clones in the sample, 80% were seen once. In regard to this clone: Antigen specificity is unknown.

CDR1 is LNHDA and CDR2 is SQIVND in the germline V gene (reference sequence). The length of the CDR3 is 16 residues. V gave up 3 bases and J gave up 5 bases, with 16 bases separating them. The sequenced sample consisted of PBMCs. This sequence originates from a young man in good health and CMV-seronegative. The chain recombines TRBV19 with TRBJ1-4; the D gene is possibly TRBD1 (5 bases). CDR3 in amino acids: CASSIDRGPRNEKLFF. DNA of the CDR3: TGTGCCAGTAGTATCGACAGAGGACCTAGAAATGAAAAACTGTTTTTT.